Sequencing of this TCR beta chain was carried out in a study of synovial regulatory T cells in juvenile arthritis. Per germline, CDR1 MDHEN and CDR2 SYDVKM. CDR3 length equals 11 residues. DNA is not on record. Method: immunoSEQ multiplex PCR; TCRdb's copy keeps in-frame clones and lacks some. The table counts some 10,000 clones; roughly 0.7% lies in the top ten. The chain recombines TRBV28 with TRBJ1-4. The clonotype was recovered from a donor aged 2-30 years with juvenile idiopathic arthritis. Source material: Treg cells from blood. The sample's subset: remaining (HLA-DR-negative) circulating blood Treg cells. The CDR3: CASSWDEKLFF.